This TCR beta chain derives from a study of shared clonotypes between healthy human individuals. Study background: Participating donors consisted of two women and a few men aged 18 to 49.

CDR1 and CDR2 (germline): SGHRS, YFSETQ. V lost 0 bases, J lost 2 bases, and 8 bases stayed unmatched. There are 17 residues in the CDR3. Nashville, Tennessee was home to all donors, who were Caucasian adults. Deep-level running was used for the assay. Per the original methods: There were no quality scores in the junction-only immunoSEQ sequences, so filtering differed. The protocol was immunoSEQ multiplex PCR, while the TCRdb copy is restricted to in-frame clones and leaves out a portion. Clone size and V and J calls were adopted from that table, with D and trimming inferred from the DNA. This sample has about 1.1 million clones, with about 72% found just once.

The sequenced material came from memory CD4+ T cells from PBMCs. Sample subset: CD45RA-negative fraction. V usage is TRBV5-1 and J usage is TRBJ1-2, with TRBD1 identical over 9 bases. The clonotype comes from a young man in good health. Some clones in this sample may be carry-over from other donors' samples. The CDR3 DNA reads TGCGCCAGCAGCTTGGTAAGAACAGGGGGCGAAAACTATGGCTACACCTTC. It encodes CASSLVRTGGENYGYTF.